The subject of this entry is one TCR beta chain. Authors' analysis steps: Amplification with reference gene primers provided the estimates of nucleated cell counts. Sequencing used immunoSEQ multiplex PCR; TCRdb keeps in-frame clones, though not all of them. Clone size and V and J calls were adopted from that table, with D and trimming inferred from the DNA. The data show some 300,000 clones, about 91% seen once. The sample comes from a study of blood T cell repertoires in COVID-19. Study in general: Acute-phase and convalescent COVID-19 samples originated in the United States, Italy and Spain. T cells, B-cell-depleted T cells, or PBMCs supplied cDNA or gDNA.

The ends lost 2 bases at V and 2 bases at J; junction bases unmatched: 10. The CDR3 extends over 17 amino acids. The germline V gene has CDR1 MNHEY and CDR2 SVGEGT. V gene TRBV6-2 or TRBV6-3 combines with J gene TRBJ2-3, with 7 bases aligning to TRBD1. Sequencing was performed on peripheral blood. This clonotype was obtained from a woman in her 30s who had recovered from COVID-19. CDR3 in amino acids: CASSYPFTGQITDTQYF. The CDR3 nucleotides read TGTGCCAGCAGTTACCCCTTTACGGGACAGATCACAGATACGCAGTATTTT.